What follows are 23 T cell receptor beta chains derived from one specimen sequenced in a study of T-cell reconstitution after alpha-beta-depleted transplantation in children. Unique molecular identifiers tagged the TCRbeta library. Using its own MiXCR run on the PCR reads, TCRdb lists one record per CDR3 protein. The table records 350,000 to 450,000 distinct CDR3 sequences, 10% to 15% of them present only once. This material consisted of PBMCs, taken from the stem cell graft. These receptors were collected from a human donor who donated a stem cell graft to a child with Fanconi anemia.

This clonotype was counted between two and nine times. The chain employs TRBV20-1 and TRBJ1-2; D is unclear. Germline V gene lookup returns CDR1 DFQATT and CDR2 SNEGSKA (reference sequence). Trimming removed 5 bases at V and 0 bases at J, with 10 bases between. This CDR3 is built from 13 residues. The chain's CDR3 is CSAQTRTNYGYTF. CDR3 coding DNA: TGCAGTGCTCAGACCCGGACTAACTATGGCTACACCTTC.

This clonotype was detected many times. In DNA form, the CDR3 reads TGTGCCAGCAGAGGGGGGACAGGGGAAGAATACTATGGCTACACCTTC. Amino acids: CASRGGTGEEYYGYTF. This chain uses TRBV2 with TRBJ1-2; 10 bases fit TRBD1. The CDR3 is made up of 16 amino acids. Trimming at V came to 6 bases and at J to 3 bases, leaving 10 bases not matched to a gene. Germline V CDR1 and CDR2: SNHLY, FYNNEI. The complete variable domain, with remaining parts taken from reference TRBV2 and TRBJ1-2, reads EPEVTQTPSHQVTQMGQEVILRCVPISNHLYFYWYRQILGQKVEFLVSFYNNEISEKSEIFDDQFSVERPDGSNFTLKIRSTKLEDSAMYFCASRGGTGEEYYGYTFGSGTRLTVV.

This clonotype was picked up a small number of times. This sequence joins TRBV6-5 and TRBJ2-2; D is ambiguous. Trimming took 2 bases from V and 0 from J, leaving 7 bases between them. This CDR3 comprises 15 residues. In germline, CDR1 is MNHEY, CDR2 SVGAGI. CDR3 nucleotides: TGTGCCAGCAGTTACGTAGGTCCGAACACCGGGGAGCTGTTTTTT. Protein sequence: CASSYVGPNTGELFF.

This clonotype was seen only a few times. The CDR3 is CASSSGVTDTQYF. CDR3 bases: TGTGCCAGCAGTAGCGGTGTCACAGATACGCAGTATTTT. The chain joins TRBV6-5 to TRBJ2-3; D might be TRBD2 (5 bases). CDR1 is MNHEY, CDR2 SVGAGI, per germline. V was cut by 5 bases and J by 2 bases, with 8 bases left in between. The CDR3 has 13 residues.

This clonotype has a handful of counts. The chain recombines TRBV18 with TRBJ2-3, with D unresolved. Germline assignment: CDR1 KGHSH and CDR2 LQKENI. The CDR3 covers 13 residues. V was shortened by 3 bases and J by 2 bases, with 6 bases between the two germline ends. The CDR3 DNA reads TGTGCCAGCTCACCGGGCGTCACAGATACGCAGTATTTT. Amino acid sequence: CASSPGVTDTQYF.

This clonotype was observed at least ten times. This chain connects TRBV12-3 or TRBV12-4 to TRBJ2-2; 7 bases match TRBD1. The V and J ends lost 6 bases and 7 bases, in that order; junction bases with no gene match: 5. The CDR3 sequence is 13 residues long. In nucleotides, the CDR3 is TGTGCCAGCAGCCGCCAGGGGGACGGGGAGCTGTTTTTT. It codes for CASSRQGDGELFF.

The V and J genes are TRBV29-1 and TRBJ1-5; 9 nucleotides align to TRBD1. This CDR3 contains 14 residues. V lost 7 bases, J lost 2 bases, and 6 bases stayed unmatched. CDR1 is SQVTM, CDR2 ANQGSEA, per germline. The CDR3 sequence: CSARTGEGNQPQHF. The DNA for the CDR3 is TGCAGCGCCCGGACAGGGGAGGGCAATCAGCCCCAGCATTTT. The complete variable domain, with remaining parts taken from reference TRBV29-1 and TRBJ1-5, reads SAVISQKPSRDICQRGTSLTIQCQVDSQVTMMFWYRQQPGQSLTLIATANQGSEATYESGFVIDKFPISRPNLTFSTLTVSNMSPEDSSIYLCSARTGEGNQPQHFGDGTRLSIL.

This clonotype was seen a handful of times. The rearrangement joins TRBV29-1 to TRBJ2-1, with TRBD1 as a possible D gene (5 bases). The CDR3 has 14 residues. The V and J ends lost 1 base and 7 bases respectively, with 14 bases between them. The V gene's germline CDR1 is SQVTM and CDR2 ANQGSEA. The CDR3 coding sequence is TGCAGCGTTGAAGCCCCGAAGGGGTTGAATGAGCAGTTCTTC. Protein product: CSVEAPKGLNEQFF.

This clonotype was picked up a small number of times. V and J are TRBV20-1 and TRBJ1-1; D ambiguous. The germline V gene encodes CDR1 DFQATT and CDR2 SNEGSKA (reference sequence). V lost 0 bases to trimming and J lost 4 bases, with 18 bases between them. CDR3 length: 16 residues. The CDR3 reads CSARDSGRIDFTEAFF. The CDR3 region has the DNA TGCAGTGCTAGAGATAGCGGCAGGATCGACTTCACTGAAGCTTTCTTT.

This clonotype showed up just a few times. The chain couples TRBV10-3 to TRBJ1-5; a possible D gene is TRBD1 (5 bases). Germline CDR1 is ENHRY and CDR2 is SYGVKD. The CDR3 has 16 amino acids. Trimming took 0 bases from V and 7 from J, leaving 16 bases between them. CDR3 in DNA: TGTGCCATCAGTGAGTCGACTATAAGGGGCTGGCAGCCCCAGCATTTT. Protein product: CAISESTIRGWQPQHF.

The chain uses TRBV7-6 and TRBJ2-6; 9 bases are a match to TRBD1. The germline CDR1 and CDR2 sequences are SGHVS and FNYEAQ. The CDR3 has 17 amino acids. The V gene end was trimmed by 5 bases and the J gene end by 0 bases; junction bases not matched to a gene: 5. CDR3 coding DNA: TGTGCCAGCAGCCCGGGACAGGGAAACTCTGGGGCCAACGTCCTGACTTTC. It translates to CASSPGQGNSGANVLTF.

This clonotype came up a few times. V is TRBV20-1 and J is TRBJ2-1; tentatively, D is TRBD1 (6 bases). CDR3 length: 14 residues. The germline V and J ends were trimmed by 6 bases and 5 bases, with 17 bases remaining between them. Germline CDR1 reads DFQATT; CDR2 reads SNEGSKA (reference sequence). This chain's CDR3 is CSAPRAGVNNEQFF. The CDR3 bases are TGCAGTGCACCTCGGGCAGGGGTGAACAATGAGCAGTTCTTC.

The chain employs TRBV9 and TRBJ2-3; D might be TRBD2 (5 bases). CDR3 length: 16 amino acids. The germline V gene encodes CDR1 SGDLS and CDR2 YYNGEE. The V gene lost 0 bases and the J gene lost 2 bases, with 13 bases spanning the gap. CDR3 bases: TGTGCCAGCAGCGTAGCTAACGGGGATTACACAGATACGCAGTATTTT. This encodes CASSVANGDYTDTQYF.

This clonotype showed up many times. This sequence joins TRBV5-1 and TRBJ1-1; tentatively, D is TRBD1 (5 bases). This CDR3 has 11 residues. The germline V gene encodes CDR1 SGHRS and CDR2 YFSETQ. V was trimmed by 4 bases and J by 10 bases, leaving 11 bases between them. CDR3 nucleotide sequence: TGCGCCAGCAGCGCTGACAGTACAGCTTTCTTT. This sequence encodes CASSADSTAFF.

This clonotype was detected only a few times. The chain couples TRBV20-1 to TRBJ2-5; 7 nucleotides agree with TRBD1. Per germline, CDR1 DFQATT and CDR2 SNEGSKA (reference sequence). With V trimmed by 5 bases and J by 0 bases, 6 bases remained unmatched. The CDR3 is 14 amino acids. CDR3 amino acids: CSAAGGDHQETQYF. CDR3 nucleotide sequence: TGCAGTGCTGCAGGGGGTGATCACCAAGAGACCCAGTACTTC.

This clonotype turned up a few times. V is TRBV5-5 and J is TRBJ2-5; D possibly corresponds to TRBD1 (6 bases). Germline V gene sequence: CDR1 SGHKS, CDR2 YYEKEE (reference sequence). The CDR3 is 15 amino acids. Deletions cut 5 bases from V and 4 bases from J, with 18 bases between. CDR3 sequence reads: CASSRTTGYRETQYF. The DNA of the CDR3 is TGTGCCAGCAGTCGAACCACAGGGTACCGAGAGACCCAGTACTTC.

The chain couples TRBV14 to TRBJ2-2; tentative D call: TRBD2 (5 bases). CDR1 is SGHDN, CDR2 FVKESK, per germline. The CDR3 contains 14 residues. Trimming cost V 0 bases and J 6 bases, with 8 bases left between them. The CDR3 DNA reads TGTGCCAGCAGCCAAGAATACGGGGCCGGGGAGCTGTTTTTT. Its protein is CASSQEYGAGELFF.

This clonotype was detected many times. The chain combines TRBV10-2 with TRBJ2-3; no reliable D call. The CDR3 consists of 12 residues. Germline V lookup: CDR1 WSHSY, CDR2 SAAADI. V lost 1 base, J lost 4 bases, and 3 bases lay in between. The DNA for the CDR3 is TGCGCCAGCAGTGAGTACGCAGATACGCAGTATTTT. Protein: CASSEYADTQYF.

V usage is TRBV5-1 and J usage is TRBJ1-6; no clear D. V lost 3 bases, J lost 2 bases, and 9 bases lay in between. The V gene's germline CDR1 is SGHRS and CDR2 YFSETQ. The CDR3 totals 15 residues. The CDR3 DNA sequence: TGCGCCAGCAGCTCATCAACCGCCTATAATTCACCCCTCCACTTT. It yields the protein CASSSSTAYNSPLHF.

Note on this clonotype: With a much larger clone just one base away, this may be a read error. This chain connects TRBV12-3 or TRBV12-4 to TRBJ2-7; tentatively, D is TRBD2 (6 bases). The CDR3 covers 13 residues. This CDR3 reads CASRGGVSYKQYF. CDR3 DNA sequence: TGTGCCAGCAGGGGAGGAGTGTCCTACAAGCAGTACTTC.

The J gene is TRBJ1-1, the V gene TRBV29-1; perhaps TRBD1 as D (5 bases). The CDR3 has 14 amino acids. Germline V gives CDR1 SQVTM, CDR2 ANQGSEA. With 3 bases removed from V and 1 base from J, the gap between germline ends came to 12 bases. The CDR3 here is CSVDLRGSNTEAFF. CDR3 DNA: TGCAGCGTTGATTTGAGGGGATCGAACACTGAAGCTTTCTTT.

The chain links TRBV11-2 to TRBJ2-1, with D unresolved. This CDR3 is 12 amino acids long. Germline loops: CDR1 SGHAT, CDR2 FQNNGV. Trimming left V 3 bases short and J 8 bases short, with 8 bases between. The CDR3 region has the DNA TGTGCCAGCAGCTTCCCGGTAGATGAGCAGTTCTTC. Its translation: CASSFPVDEQFF. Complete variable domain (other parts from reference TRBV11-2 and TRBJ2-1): EAGVAQSPRYKIIEKRQSVAFWCNPISGHATLYWYQQILGQGPKLLIQFQNNGVVDDSQLPKDRFSAERLKGVDSTLKIQPAKLEDSAVYLCASSFPVDEQFFGPGTRLTVL.

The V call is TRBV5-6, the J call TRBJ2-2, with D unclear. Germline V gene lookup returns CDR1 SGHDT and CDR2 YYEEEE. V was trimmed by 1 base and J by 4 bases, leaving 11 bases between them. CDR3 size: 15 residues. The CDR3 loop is CASSLLTTATGELFF. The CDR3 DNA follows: TGTGCCAGCAGCTTGTTGACGACCGCCACCGGGGAGCTGTTTTTT.